The present T cell receptor beta chain was sequenced within a study of beta chain features in type 1 diabetes. The entirety of the isolated RNA underwent reverse transcription, so expressed TCRB transcripts were sequenced. Sequencing used immunoSEQ multiplex PCR; TCRdb keeps in-frame clones, though not all of them. The data contain some 160,000 clones, 7% to 9.5% of them seen just once; the ten biggest clones take up roughly 0.7%. In all sorted populations, purity surpassed 98%. Points from the study as a whole: Within each of all four CD4+ subsets, Type 1 diabetes patients had TCRB CDR3s that were moderately but significantly shorter.

With respect to this clone: Its antigen remains unknown.

The sequence was collected from a woman in her twenties or thirties with type 1 diabetes. The material sequenced was central memory CD4+ T cells from blood.

CDR3 loop: CASSAWTGSAGELFF. The CDR3 coding sequence is TGCGCCAGCAGCGCCTGGACAGGGTCGGCCGGGGAGCTGTTTTTT. V and J are TRBV5-1 and TRBJ2-2, with 8 bases that match TRBD1. The CDR3 totals 15 residues. The germline gives CDR1 SGHRS, CDR2 YFSETQ. The ends lost 4 bases at V and 6 bases at J; junction bases unmatched: 8.